The clone carrying this T cell receptor (beta chain) occurred a few times. Its cognate antigen is unknown. This entry comes from a study of beta chain features in type 1 diabetes. The V gene lost 6 bases and the J gene lost 12 bases, with 21 bases spanning the gap. Per germline, CDR1 SGHNT and CDR2 YYREEE (reference sequence). CDR3 size: 13 residues. Study-level points and caveats: People with Type 1 diabetes carried modestly yet significantly shorter TCRB CDR3s in all four CD4+ subsets.

Expressed TCRB transcripts were sequenced, since all the RNA that had been isolated was reverse transcribed. Only in-frame clones appear in the TCRdb table, and some are missing; sequencing was by immunoSEQ multiplex PCR. Here the sample spans under 350,000 clones, roughly an eighth being singletons. Sequences were obtained from naive CD4+ T cells from blood. This clonotype was sampled from a man aged 30-40 years with type 1 diabetes. The J gene is TRBJ1-2, the V gene TRBV5-4; D may be TRBD1 (5 bases). CDR3 in DNA: TGTGCCAGCAACGTGGACACCCATTATCCCCACACCTTC. Its translation: CASNVDTHYPHTF.